The clone carrying this T cell receptor beta chain occurred a few times. Its cognate antigen is unknown. Alongside a J-beta primer mix, a sample-barcoded 5' primer served in a second PCR lasting about 7 to 12 cycles. The template-switch adaptor, which had 12 random nucleotides, put a tag on each cDNA molecule. One entry per CDR3 protein, called by TCRdb with MiXCR from the 5' RACE reads. Altogether 450,000 to 700,000 distinct CDR3 sequences are present, approximately 30% being singletons, with the ten largest covering roughly 18%. These data originate in a study of blood T cells in healthy people across ages. Study-wide findings and caveats: Roughly linear age-related decline in beta diversity appeared, significant by age 40.

Sequenced input: blood. This sequence originates from an older woman in good health.

The CDR3 bases are TGCGCCAGCAGCCAAGATACTGTCCGCATCGGGGAGCTGTTTTTT. Protein product: CASSQDTVRIGELFF. This chain joins TRBV4-3 and TRBJ2-2; D remains unclear. The germline CDR1 and CDR2 sequences are LGHNA and YSLEER. V was pared by 0 bases and J by 7 bases, with 12 bases between. The CDR3 is 15 residues long.